This TCR beta chain stems from a study of OX40 agonist ivuxolimab in advanced cancers. Notes on the study in general: No determination was made of the antigen specificity of the expanded peripheral T cells.

The CDR3 loop spans 14 amino acids. The J segment lost 1 base and the V segment lost 5 bases, leaving 2 bases of the junction unmatched. Germline CDR1 reads SGHTA; CDR2 reads FQGTGA. Sequencing was performed with immunoSEQ multiplex PCR; in TCRdb, only in-frame clones are kept and a portion is missing. The sample includes about 84,000 clones, 94% seen only once; the top ten take more than 9.5%. Concerning this clone itself: As yet, its antigen is unknown.

The chain combines TRBV7-3 with TRBJ2-5; 9 positions match TRBD1. The sample in question was CD4+ or CD8+ T cells sorted from blood, obtained in a trial of the OX40 agonist ivuxolimab. This TCR came from an adult with an advanced solid tumor such as melanoma, head and neck, liver or kidney cancer. The CDR3 nucleotides are TGTGCCAGCAGCCCGGACAGGGGCCAAGAGACCCAGTACTTC. As protein: CASSPDRGQETQYF.